The clone carrying this T cell receptor beta chain was seen only once. The target antigen is unknown. The sample belongs to a study of OX40 agonist ivuxolimab in advanced cancers. About the research overall: Ivuxolimab is a fully human IgG2 antibody that activates OX40 (CD134). Findings and limits, study-wide: Low levels of normalized T-cell clonal expansion also appeared in some nonresponders. Among the lowest peripheral clonal expansion occurred in 0.1-3.0 mg/kg partial responders.

Trimming shortened V by 0 bases and J by 4 bases, and 8 bases separated the two germline ends. The CDR3 is made up of 14 amino acids. In germline, CDR1 is SGHRS, CDR2 YFSETQ. Profiled with immunoSEQ multiplex PCR; TCRdb holds only in-frame clones, not every one. Seen here are about 64,000 clones, 85% to 95% observed once, and the top ten hold roughly 0.45%. The chain links TRBV5-1 to TRBJ2-1; perhaps TRBD1 as D (5 bases). The sequence was collected from an adult with an advanced solid tumor such as melanoma, head and neck, liver or kidney cancer. This specimen was CD4+ or CD8+ T cells sorted from blood, taken in a trial of the OX40 agonist ivuxolimab. For the CDR3, the DNA is TGCGCCAGCAGCTTGGTTCCAGGGTACAATGAGCAGTTCTTC. Translation gives CASSLVPGYNEQFF.